These 19 T cell receptor beta chains originate from one sample sequenced in a study of T-cell reconstitution after alpha-beta-depleted transplantation in children. The library targeted TCRbeta and was prepared with unique molecular identifiers. Using its own MiXCR run on the PCR reads, TCRdb lists one record per CDR3 protein. The sample lists some 400,000 distinct CDR3 sequences, 20% occurring once. The source material was PBMCs from the stem cell graft donor, sampled from the stem cell graft. The receptors derive from a human donor who donated a stem cell graft to a child with acute myeloid leukemia.

This clonotype has more than one count but fewer than ten. The gene calls are TRBV4-1 and TRBJ1-4; 7 bases are shared with TRBD1. In germline, CDR1 is MGHRA, CDR2 YSYEKL. V shed 1 base, J shed 5 bases, and the junction held 10 bases outside the gene matches. The CDR3 has 17 residues. The CDR3 DNA reads TGCGCCAGCAGCCAAGTCATATACAGGGGCCTGAATGAAAAACTGTTTTTT. Its protein is CASSQVIYRGLNEKLFF.

This clonotype was seen repeatedly, ten times or more. J is TRBJ2-1 and V is TRBV6-2 or TRBV6-3; D possibly corresponds to TRBD2 (6 bases). Germline CDR1 is MNHEY and CDR2 is SVGEGT. The V and J ends lost 3 bases and 9 bases respectively, with 24 bases between them. The CDR3 covers 17 residues. The CDR3 is CASSYMGLAFSSGEQFF. The CDR3 DNA reads as TGTGCCAGCAGTTATATGGGACTCGCTTTTTCGTCGGGTGAGCAGTTCTTC.

This chain uses TRBV20-1 with TRBJ2-7; 10 positions agree with TRBD1. This CDR3 region has 13 residues. The junction had 7 bases not matched to a gene; V was cut back by 6 bases and J by 5 bases. Germline V lookup: CDR1 DFQATT, CDR2 SNEGSKA (reference sequence). The DNA of the CDR3 is TGCAGTGCCGACCGGGACAGGGGTGACGAGCAGTACTTC. Residues: CSADRDRGDEQYF.

The chain employs TRBV5-1 and TRBJ2-3, with 8 bases lining up with TRBD2. Germline values: CDR1 SGHRS, CDR2 YFSETQ. The CDR3 runs to 17 residues. V shed 0 bases and J 0 bases; nucleotides not matched to a gene: 6. CDR3 sequence reads: CASSLATSGYSTDTQYF. The CDR3 DNA follows: TGCGCCAGCAGCTTGGCAACTAGCGGATATAGCACAGATACGCAGTATTTT.

J is TRBJ2-7 and V is TRBV20-1; D unresolved. V was pared by 3 bases and J by 2 bases, with 8 bases between. Looked up from germline, CDR1 is DFQATT and CDR2 is SNEGSKA (reference sequence). The CDR3 is 12 amino acids. The CDR3 DNA reads as TGCAGTGCTAGCGTTGGGGCCTACGAGCAGTACTTC. Amino acids: CSASVGAYEQYF.

This clonotype has at least ten counts. CDR3 nucleotide sequence: TGTGCCAGCAGTTTCGGGGACAGATATAGCAATCAGCCCCAGCATTTT. This gives the protein CASSFGDRYSNQPQHF. This chain joins TRBV6-5 and TRBJ1-5; 7 positions agree with TRBD1. The CDR3 contains 16 residues. Germline trimming cut 4 bases from V and 0 bases from J; bases unmatched to any gene: 6. The germline V gene has CDR1 MNHEY and CDR2 SVGAGI.

CDR3 sequence (DNA): TGTGCCAGCAGTCGACAGGCCGTGAATTGGGGGAACCAAGAGACCCAGTACTTC. Its translation is CASSRQAVNWGNQETQYF. This sequence joins TRBV27 and TRBJ2-5, with D maybe TRBD1 (6 bases). The V end was cut by 5 bases, the J end by 0 bases, with 22 bases between. This CDR3 is built from 18 residues. Germline V gene sequence: CDR1 MNHEY, CDR2 SMNVEV (reference sequence).

V is TRBV20-1 and J is TRBJ2-7, with D possibly matching TRBD2 (6 bases). Trimming took off 7 bases at V and 5 bases at J, with 15 bases between the two ends. CDR3 length: 12 amino acids. Germline values: CDR1 DFQATT, CDR2 SNEGSKA (reference sequence). In DNA, the CDR3 is TGCAGTGGGAGGGTCAGTTACCACGAGCAGTACTTC. Its protein is CSGRVSYHEQYF.

The chain recombines TRBV6-1 with TRBJ2-1; 10 bases are a match to TRBD2. CDR3 size: 19 residues. With V trimmed by 6 bases and J by 5 bases, 19 bases remained unmatched. Germline-derived CDR1 and CDR2 are MNHNS and SASEGT. The CDR3 sequence: CASSLTETSGFSTHNEQFF. In DNA form, the CDR3 reads TGTGCCAGCAGCCTAACCGAGACTAGCGGGTTCTCAACCCACAATGAGCAGTTCTTC.

This chain connects TRBV20-1 to TRBJ1-1, with a tentative D call TRBD1 (5 bases). The CDR3 contains 13 residues. Germline CDR1 reads DFQATT; CDR2 reads SNEGSKA (reference sequence). The CDR3 DNA sequence: TGCGCTCAACCAAAGGGGCTGAACACTGAAGCTTTCTTT. It is translated as CAQPKGLNTEAFF.

This clonotype has just a few counts. The chain employs TRBV7-2 and TRBJ2-5, with TRBD2 matching over 7 bases. The CDR3 consists of 15 residues. Germline V gene sequence: CDR1 SGHTA, CDR2 FQGNSA. The ends lost 5 bases at V and 4 bases at J; junction bases unmatched: 10. CDR3 bases: TGTGCCAGCAGCAGCCCGGGACTAACCCCAGAGACCCAGTACTTC. Its translation: CASSSPGLTPETQYF.

This clonotype was counted a few times. V usage is TRBV27 and J usage is TRBJ2-5; D gene uncertain. Germline CDR1 and CDR2: MNHEY and SMNVEV (reference sequence). Between the trimmed V and J ends, which lost 5 bases and 1 base, there was a span of 11 bases. The CDR3 has 14 residues. The CDR3 nucleotides are TGTGCCAGCAGTCCCTCAGGCCCCCAAGAGACCCAGTACTTC. Translating gives CASSPSGPQETQYF.

V and J are TRBV6-5 and TRBJ1-3; TRBD1 is a possible D gene (6 bases). The CDR3 runs to 17 residues. CDR1 and CDR2 (germline): MNHEY, SVGAGI. Trimming shortened V by 0 bases and J by 0 bases, and 12 bases separated the two germline ends. The CDR3 loop reads CASSYSRQVYSGNTIYF. CDR3 in DNA: TGTGCCAGCAGTTACTCCCGACAGGTCTACTCTGGAAACACCATATATTTT.

The J gene is TRBJ2-1, the V gene TRBV29-1; D is uncertain. The CDR3 is 10 residues long. V was cut by 6 bases and J by 8 bases, with 8 bases left in between. The germline CDR1 and CDR2 sequences are SQVTM and ANQGSEA. This CDR3 is CSVAGYEQFF. CDR3 bases: TGCAGCGTCGCCGGGTATGAGCAGTTCTTC.

CDR3 region: CASSLPSGGPTGSYNEQFF. The DNA for the CDR3 is TGTGCCAGCAGCTTACCCTCGGGAGGGCCCACTGGCTCCTACAATGAGCAGTTCTTC. The chain carries TRBV7-8 and TRBJ2-1, with 8 positions matching TRBD2. CDR3 size: 19 residues. Trimming cost V 2 bases and J 0 bases; bases outside gene matches: 12. Germline CDR1 is SGHVS and CDR2 is FQNEAQ.

This clonotype came up a few times. The gene calls are TRBV11-2 and TRBJ1-1; D is undetermined. This CDR3 has 14 amino acids. The ends were cut back, 5 bases at V and 4 bases at J, with 14 bases in the middle. CDR1 is SGHAT and CDR2 is FQNNGV in the germline V gene. CDR3 sequence: CASSAQRYGTEAFF. For the CDR3, the DNA is TGTGCCAGCAGCGCCCAGAGGTACGGCACTGAAGCTTTCTTT.

This clonotype was recorded many times. This chain uses TRBV6-5 with TRBJ2-7, with 10 bases matching TRBD1. Germline V lookup: CDR1 MNHEY, CDR2 SVGAGI. CDR3 length: 14 residues. V was clipped by 6 bases and J by 3 bases; unmatched bases: 5. The CDR3 loop reads CASRQDRGGYEQYF. The CDR3, as DNA: TGTGCCAGCAGACAGGACAGGGGGGGCTACGAGCAGTACTTC.

The V and J genes are TRBV28 and TRBJ2-1, with 7 bases lining up with TRBD2. Germline-derived CDR1 and CDR2 are MDHEN and SYDVKM. The CDR3 covers 18 residues. With V trimmed by 8 bases and J by 0 bases, 16 bases remained unmatched. The CDR3 is CASLGYPSSGSSYNEQFF. The CDR3, as DNA: TGTGCCAGCTTAGGATACCCATCTAGCGGAAGCTCCTACAATGAGCAGTTCTTC.

This clonotype showed up just a few times. J is TRBJ2-3 and V is TRBV27, with no clear D. Trimming shortened V by 6 bases and J by 0 bases, and 7 bases separated the two germline ends. The CDR3 sequence is 13 residues long. Germline V gene lookup returns CDR1 MNHEY and CDR2 SMNVEV (reference sequence). The CDR3 spells CASREPSTDTQYF. In DNA, the CDR3 is TGTGCCAGCAGGGAGCCGAGCACAGATACGCAGTATTTT.